The rows below give T cell receptor beta chains drawn from one sample of a study of radiotherapy plus CTLA-4 blockade in lung cancer. Repertoires were generated with immunoSEQ multiplex PCR, while TCRdb's copy carries only in-frame clones and drops some. The sample has around 40,000 clones, about 74% seen once. Sequences were derived from peripheral blood, sampled from a patient treated with radiotherapy plus ipilimumab. Receptors were obtained from a human donor with non-small cell lung cancer who had stable disease on radiotherapy plus ipilimumab. Each CDR3 is given with its conserved first and last residue. Each record gives: D gene, clone size, V gene, J gene, CDR3 DNA, CDR3 protein. D genes are given only for firm matches. Part of the rows lack a size; the others show once, few, many or a class for expanded clones.

d_gene: TRBD1
abundance: .
v_gene: TRBV11-2
j_gene: TRBJ1-1
CDR3nt: TGTGCCAGCAGCTTCGACAGGGATTCCACTGAAGCTTTCTTT
CDR3aa: CASSFDRDSTEAFF

d_gene: .
abundance: many
v_gene: TRBV7-7
j_gene: TRBJ1-4
CDR3nt: TGTGCCAGCAGCCCCGGTTCGGGGGGGGCAGGTGGAAAACTGTTTTTT
CDR3aa: CASSPGSGGAGGKLFF

d_gene: TRBD1
abundance: .
v_gene: TRBV19
j_gene: TRBJ1-5
CDR3nt: TGTGCCAGTAGTATGGGACAGGGGATGGGTCAGCCCCAGCATTTT
CDR3aa: CASSMGQGMGQPQHF

d_gene: TRBD1
abundance: .
v_gene: TRBV29-1
j_gene: TRBJ2-7
CDR3nt: TGCAGCGGGGGGACAGGGTACGAGCAGTACTTC
CDR3aa: CSGGTGYEQYF

d_gene: .
abundance: .
v_gene: TRBV28
j_gene: TRBJ2-5
CDR3nt: TGTGCCAGCAGTTTGGCAGGATTGATGGAGACCCAGTACTTC
CDR3aa: CASSLAGLMETQYF

d_gene: TRBD2
abundance: .
v_gene: TRBV4-2
j_gene: TRBJ2-4
CDR3nt: TGTGCCAGCAGCCAAGAAGAGACTAGCCGGCAAAACATTCAGTACTTC
CDR3aa: CASSQEETSRQNIQYF

d_gene: .
abundance: few
v_gene: TRBV30
j_gene: TRBJ2-7
CDR3nt: TGTGCCTGGGCTCCCCGGACATACGAGCAGTACTTC
CDR3aa: CAWAPRTYEQYF

d_gene: .
abundance: .
v_gene: TRBV5-1
j_gene: TRBJ1-1
CDR3nt: TGCGCCAGCAGCTTGACCGGGGGAAACACTGAAGCTTTCTTT
CDR3aa: CASSLTGGNTEAFF

d_gene: TRBD1
abundance: .
v_gene: TRBV19
j_gene: TRBJ1-2
CDR3nt: TGTGCCAGTAATTTTCCGGGACAGGGAAGCTATGGCTACACCTTC
CDR3aa: CASNFPGQGSYGYTF

d_gene: TRBD1
abundance: .
v_gene: TRBV5-5
j_gene: TRBJ1-2
CDR3nt: TGTGCCAGCAGCCCCAACCGGGACAGCTTGAACTATGGCTACACCTTC
CDR3aa: CASSPNRDSLNYGYTF

d_gene: TRBD2
abundance: few
v_gene: TRBV2
j_gene: TRBJ2-5
CDR3nt: TGTGCCAGCAGTGATGGGCGGGGGCAAGAGACCCAGTACTTC
CDR3aa: CASSDGRGQETQYF

d_gene: TRBD1
abundance: .
v_gene: TRBV6-6
j_gene: TRBJ1-4
CDR3nt: TGTGCCAGCAGTTCGATCGACAGGGGGCAGGGGAAACTGTTTTTT
CDR3aa: CASSSIDRGQGKLFF

d_gene: .
abundance: few
v_gene: TRBV11-3
j_gene: TRBJ1-6
CDR3nt: TGTGCCAGCAGCTTAGCCTCCGTGGGAGGTGGACCACCCCTCCACTTT
CDR3aa: CASSLASVGGGPPLHF

d_gene: .
abundance: few
v_gene: TRBV5-1
j_gene: TRBJ1-3
CDR3nt: TGCGCCAGCAGCTTGAGCCAGGGTAGCAACACCATATATTTT
CDR3aa: CASSLSQGSNTIYF

d_gene: .
abundance: once
v_gene: TRBV25-1
j_gene: TRBJ1-5
CDR3nt: TGTGCCAGCAGTGAAGGCCAGGGAGGGAGGAATCAGCCCCAGCATTTT
CDR3aa: CASSEGQGGRNQPQHF

d_gene: .
abundance: .
v_gene: TRBV20-1
j_gene: TRBJ2-7
CDR3nt: TGCAGTGCTGGCCCTGGTGTACGGCAGTACTTC
CDR3aa: CSAGPGVRQYF

d_gene: .
abundance: .
v_gene: TRBV5-1
j_gene: TRBJ1-1
CDR3nt: TGCGCCAGCAGCTTGGAAGGGGTCACTGAAGCTTTCTTT
CDR3aa: CASSLEGVTEAFF

d_gene: .
abundance: .
v_gene: TRBV5-1
j_gene: TRBJ2-1
CDR3nt: TGCGCCAGCAGCTTGGTCCTCGTTAGCGGAGCGGAGCAGTTCTTC
CDR3aa: CASSLVLVSGAEQFF

d_gene: .
abundance: .
v_gene: TRBV19
j_gene: TRBJ1-2
CDR3nt: TGTGCCAGTAGCGATGGACAGAACTATGGCTACACCTTC
CDR3aa: CASSDGQNYGYTF

d_gene: TRBD2
abundance: .
v_gene: TRBV9
j_gene: TRBJ2-3
CDR3nt: TGTGCCAGCAGCGCAACTAGCGGGGGCACAGATACGCAGTATTTT
CDR3aa: CASSATSGGTDTQYF

d_gene: .
abundance: .
v_gene: TRBV19
j_gene: TRBJ1-2
CDR3nt: TGTGCCAGTAGTATAGATCTCGGGGGCTACACCTTC
CDR3aa: CASSIDLGGYTF

d_gene: .
abundance: .
v_gene: TRBV2
j_gene: TRBJ2-7
CDR3nt: TGTGCCAGCAGAGCGGACGCTACTCACTACGAGCAGTACTTC
CDR3aa: CASRADATHYEQYF

d_gene: .
abundance: .
v_gene: TRBV5-5
j_gene: TRBJ1-1
CDR3nt: TGTGCCAGCAGCCCGTCCTCGAGTAACACTGAAGCTTTCTTT
CDR3aa: CASSPSSSNTEAFF

d_gene: .
abundance: .
v_gene: TRBV19
j_gene: TRBJ1-5
CDR3nt: TGTGCCAGTAGTGTTATCCGGACAGTTAGCAATCAGCCCCAGCATTTT
CDR3aa: CASSVIRTVSNQPQHF

d_gene: .
abundance: .
v_gene: TRBV5-1
j_gene: TRBJ1-6
CDR3nt: TGCGCCAGCAGCTTGGGCAGGGGAAGTTTGGATTCACCCCTCCACTTT
CDR3aa: CASSLGRGSLDSPLHF

d_gene: TRBD1
abundance: few
v_gene: TRBV2
j_gene: TRBJ1-2
CDR3nt: TGTGCCAGCAGTGGGGACAGGCTATCTTATGGCTACACCTTC
CDR3aa: CASSGDRLSYGYTF

d_gene: TRBD1
abundance: .
v_gene: TRBV30
j_gene: TRBJ1-2
CDR3nt: TGTGCCTGGTGCTATCCAGGGGGTGGAGGCTACACCTTC
CDR3aa: CAWCYPGGGGYTF

d_gene: TRBD1
abundance: .
v_gene: TRBV5-1
j_gene: TRBJ2-7
CDR3nt: TGCGCCAGCAGCTTCAGGGGGCGAGACGAGCAGTACTTC
CDR3aa: CASSFRGRDEQYF

d_gene: .
abundance: .
v_gene: TRBV27
j_gene: TRBJ2-7
CDR3nt: TGTGCCACTCAGACGGCGCTAGGGCAGTACTTC
CDR3aa: CATQTALGQYF

d_gene: .
abundance: .
v_gene: TRBV7-8
j_gene: TRBJ1-1
CDR3nt: TGTGCCAGCACCCCGCCAGGTATGAACACTGAAGCTTTCTTT
CDR3aa: CASTPPGMNTEAFF

d_gene: .
abundance: .
v_gene: TRBV5-6
j_gene: TRBJ2-5
CDR3nt: TGTGCCAGCAGCCACAAAGAGACCCAGTACTTC
CDR3aa: CASSHKETQYF

d_gene: TRBD1
abundance: .
v_gene: TRBV7-9
j_gene: TRBJ1-1
CDR3nt: TGTGCCAGCAGAACAGGACAGGCCTATGAAGCTTTCTTT
CDR3aa: CASRTGQAYEAFF

d_gene: TRBD1
abundance: .
v_gene: TRBV6-5
j_gene: TRBJ1-1
CDR3nt: TGTGCCAGCAACCGGGGACAGGGGAGCACTGAAGCTTTCTTT
CDR3aa: CASNRGQGSTEAFF

d_gene: TRBD2
abundance: once
v_gene: TRBV5-1
j_gene: TRBJ2-1
CDR3nt: TGCGCCAGCAGCTTGGGGACTAGTTTGACCTCCAATGAGCAGTTCTTC
CDR3aa: CASSLGTSLTSNEQFF

d_gene: .
abundance: .
v_gene: TRBV7-9
j_gene: TRBJ2-5
CDR3nt: TGTGCCAGCAGCTCTCTGGAGACCCAGTACTTC
CDR3aa: CASSSLETQYF

d_gene: TRBD1
abundance: .
v_gene: TRBV6-5
j_gene: TRBJ2-7
CDR3nt: TGTGCCAGCACAGGACAGGGGTCCTACGAGCAGTACTTC
CDR3aa: CASTGQGSYEQYF

d_gene: .
abundance: .
v_gene: TRBV6-1
j_gene: TRBJ2-7
CDR3nt: TGTGCCAGCAGTGAATGGGCTTACGAGCAGTACTTC
CDR3aa: CASSEWAYEQYF

d_gene: TRBD2
abundance: .
v_gene: TRBV29-1
j_gene: TRBJ2-1
CDR3nt: TGCAGCGTAGGGCGGGGGACGGTGAACAATGAGCAGTTCTTC
CDR3aa: CSVGRGTVNNEQFF

d_gene: .
abundance: once
v_gene: TRBV5-4
j_gene: TRBJ1-2
CDR3nt: TGTGCCAGCAGCATGGGACCAACCGGGGTCTACACCTTC
CDR3aa: CASSMGPTGVYTF

d_gene: TRBD1
abundance: .
v_gene: TRBV7-8
j_gene: TRBJ2-2
CDR3nt: TGTGCCAGCAGAAATACAGGGGCGAACACCGGGGAGCTGTTTTTT
CDR3aa: CASRNTGANTGELFF

d_gene: .
abundance: .
v_gene: TRBV29-1
j_gene: TRBJ2-3
CDR3nt: TGCAGCGTTGTGGCCCCTTCTAGCACAGATACGCAGTATTTT
CDR3aa: CSVVAPSSTDTQYF

d_gene: TRBD1
abundance: .
v_gene: TRBV11-2
j_gene: TRBJ1-2
CDR3nt: TGTGCCAGCAGCCTTCCGAAACCGGGACAGGGCAACTATGGCTACACCTTC
CDR3aa: CASSLPKPGQGNYGYTF

d_gene: .
abundance: .
v_gene: TRBV29-1
j_gene: TRBJ2-1
CDR3nt: TGCAGCGTACAGAGGGAGGTTTACAATGAGCAGTTCTTC
CDR3aa: CSVQREVYNEQFF

d_gene: TRBD1
abundance: .
v_gene: TRBV5-4
j_gene: TRBJ1-1
CDR3nt: TGTGCCAGCAGCTTATACAGGGGGTTGAGCACTGAAGCTTTCTTT
CDR3aa: CASSLYRGLSTEAFF

d_gene: .
abundance: .
v_gene: TRBV9
j_gene: TRBJ1-5
CDR3nt: TGTGCCAGCAGCGGCCCGGACAGAAATCAGCCCCAGCATTTT
CDR3aa: CASSGPDRNQPQHF

d_gene: TRBD1
abundance: few
v_gene: TRBV5-1
j_gene: TRBJ2-7
CDR3nt: TGCGCCAGCAGCTTGGTCACCGGGACAGGGGCCGGTAGCGAGCAGTACTTC
CDR3aa: CASSLVTGTGAGSEQYF

d_gene: .
abundance: .
v_gene: TRBV2
j_gene: TRBJ1-2
CDR3nt: TGTGCCACGCGTTACGAAGACTATGGCTACACCTTC
CDR3aa: CATRYEDYGYTF

d_gene: TRBD2
abundance: .
v_gene: TRBV6-5
j_gene: TRBJ2-3
CDR3nt: TGTGCCAGCAGACAGGGACTAGCGAGCACAGATACGCAGTATTTT
CDR3aa: CASRQGLASTDTQYF

d_gene: .
abundance: .
v_gene: TRBV10-3
j_gene: TRBJ2-1
CDR3nt: TGTGCCATCAGCGGCTCCTACAATGAGCAGTTCTTC
CDR3aa: CAISGSYNEQFF

d_gene: .
abundance: .
v_gene: TRBV2
j_gene: TRBJ2-5
CDR3nt: TGTGCCAGCACCCTATATCTTCGGGGGGCTTCTCAGGGGGAGACCCAGTACTTC
CDR3aa: CASTLYLRGASQGETQYF

d_gene: .
abundance: .
v_gene: TRBV11-3
j_gene: TRBJ2-3
CDR3nt: TGTGCCAGCAGCTTAACGGCGGCGTCAGATACGCAGTATTTT
CDR3aa: CASSLTAASDTQYF

d_gene: .
abundance: .
v_gene: TRBV5-1
j_gene: TRBJ1-6
CDR3nt: TGCGCCAGCCACAACGGGGGACTGAATAATTCACCCCTCCACTTT
CDR3aa: CASHNGGLNNSPLHF

d_gene: TRBD1
abundance: .
v_gene: TRBV7-2
j_gene: TRBJ1-3
CDR3nt: TGTGCCAGCAGCTTCCTCGGGACAGCTGGAAACACCATATATTTT
CDR3aa: CASSFLGTAGNTIYF